The present T cell receptor (beta chain) was sequenced within a study of T cells in localized non-small cell lung cancer. Study conclusions and caveats: There was an association of higher blood T cell density with longer overall survival. Of the tissues analyzed, uninvolved adjacent lung showed maximal T cell clonality, greater than tumor. Appearance in adjacent lung was seen for a median 57 of the top 100 tumor clones.

Measured with immunoSEQ multiplex PCR; TCRdb has only the in-frame clones, and not every one. This sample has some 78,000 clones, with about four fifths found just once. CDR1 SNHLY and CDR2 FYNNEI come from the germline V gene. The CDR3 runs 13 residues. V lost 5 bases to trimming and J lost 5 bases; unmatched junction nucleotides: 4. This clone showed up just once. Its antigen is as yet unknown. The sequence derives from a man between 40 and 70 years old with stage I lung adenocarcinoma. The chain combines TRBV2 with TRBJ2-7, with 9 bases lining up with TRBD1. Specimen: peripheral blood, collected before any cancer treatment. The CDR3 loop reads CASSYGQGNEQYF. CDR3 DNA sequence: TGTGCCAGCAGTTACGGACAGGGGAACGAGCAGTACTTC.